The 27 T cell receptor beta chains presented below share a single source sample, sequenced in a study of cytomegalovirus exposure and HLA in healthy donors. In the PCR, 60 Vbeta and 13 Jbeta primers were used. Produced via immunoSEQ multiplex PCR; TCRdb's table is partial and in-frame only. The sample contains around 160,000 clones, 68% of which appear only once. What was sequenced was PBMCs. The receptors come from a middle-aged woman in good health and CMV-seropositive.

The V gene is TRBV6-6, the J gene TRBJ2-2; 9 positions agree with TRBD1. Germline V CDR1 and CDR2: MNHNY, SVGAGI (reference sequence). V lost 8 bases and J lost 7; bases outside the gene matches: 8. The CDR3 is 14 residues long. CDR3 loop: CASLGTGQVGELFF. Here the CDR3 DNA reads TGTGCCAGCCTAGGGACAGGGCAGGTCGGGGAGCTGTTTTTT.

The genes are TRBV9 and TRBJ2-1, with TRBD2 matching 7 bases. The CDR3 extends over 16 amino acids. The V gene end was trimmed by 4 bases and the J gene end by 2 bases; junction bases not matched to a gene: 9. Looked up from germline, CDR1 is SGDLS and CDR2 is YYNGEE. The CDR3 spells CASSQSSGNAYNEQFF. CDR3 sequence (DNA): TGTGCCAGCAGCCAGTCGAGCGGGAATGCCTACAATGAGCAGTTCTTC.

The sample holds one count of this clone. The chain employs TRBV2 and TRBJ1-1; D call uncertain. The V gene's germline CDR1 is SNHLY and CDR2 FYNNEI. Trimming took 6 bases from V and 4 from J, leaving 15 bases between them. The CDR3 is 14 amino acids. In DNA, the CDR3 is TGTGCCAGCAGAGAGGACTGGCGGAGCACTGAAGCTTTCTTT. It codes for CASREDWRSTEAFF.

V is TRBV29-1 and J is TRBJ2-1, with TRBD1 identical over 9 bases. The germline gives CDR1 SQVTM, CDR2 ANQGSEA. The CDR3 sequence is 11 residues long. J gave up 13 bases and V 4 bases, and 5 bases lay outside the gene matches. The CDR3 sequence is CSVVMGQGQFF. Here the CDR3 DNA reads TGCAGCGTTGTAATGGGACAGGGTCAGTTCTTC.

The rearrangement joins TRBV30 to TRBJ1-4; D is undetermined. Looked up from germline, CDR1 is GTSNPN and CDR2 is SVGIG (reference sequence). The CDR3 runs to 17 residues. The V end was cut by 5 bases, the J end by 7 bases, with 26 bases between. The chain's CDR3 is CAWHLKACRLPIEKLFF. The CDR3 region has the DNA TGTGCCTGGCACCTAAAGGCATGCAGACTTCCCATTGAAAAACTGTTTTTT.

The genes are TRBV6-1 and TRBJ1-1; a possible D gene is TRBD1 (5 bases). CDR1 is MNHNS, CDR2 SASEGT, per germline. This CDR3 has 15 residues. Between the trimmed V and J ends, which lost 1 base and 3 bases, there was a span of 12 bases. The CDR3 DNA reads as TGTGCCAGCAGTGAAGTAGGCTCGGGGGACACTGAAGCTTTCTTT. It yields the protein CASSEVGSGDTEAFF.

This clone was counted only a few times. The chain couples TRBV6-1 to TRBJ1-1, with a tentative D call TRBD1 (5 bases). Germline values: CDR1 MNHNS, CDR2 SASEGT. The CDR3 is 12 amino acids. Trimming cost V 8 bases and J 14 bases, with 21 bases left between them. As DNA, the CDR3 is TGTGCCAGCGCCATACAGGAGACCTTAGTGTTCTTT. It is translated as CASAIQETLVFF.

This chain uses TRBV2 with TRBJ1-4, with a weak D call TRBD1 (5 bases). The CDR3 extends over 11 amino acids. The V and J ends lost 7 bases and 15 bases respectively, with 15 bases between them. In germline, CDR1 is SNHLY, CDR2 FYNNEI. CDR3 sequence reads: CASTGGTELFF. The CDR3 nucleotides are TGTGCCAGCACCGGGGGGACCGAATTGTTTTTT.

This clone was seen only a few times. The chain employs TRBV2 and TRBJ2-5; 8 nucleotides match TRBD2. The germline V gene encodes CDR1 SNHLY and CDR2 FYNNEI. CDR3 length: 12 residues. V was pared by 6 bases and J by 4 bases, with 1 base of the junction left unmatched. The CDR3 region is CASSGGGETQYF. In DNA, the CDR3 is TGTGCCAGCAGCGGGGGGGGAGAGACCCAGTACTTC.

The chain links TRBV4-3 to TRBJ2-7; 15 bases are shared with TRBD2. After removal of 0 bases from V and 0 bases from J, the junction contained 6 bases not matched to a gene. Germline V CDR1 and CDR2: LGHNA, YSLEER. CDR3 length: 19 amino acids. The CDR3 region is CASSQEGTSGRRYSYEQYF. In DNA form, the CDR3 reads TGCGCCAGCAGCCAAGAGGGGACTAGCGGGAGGCGTTACTCCTACGAGCAGTACTTC.

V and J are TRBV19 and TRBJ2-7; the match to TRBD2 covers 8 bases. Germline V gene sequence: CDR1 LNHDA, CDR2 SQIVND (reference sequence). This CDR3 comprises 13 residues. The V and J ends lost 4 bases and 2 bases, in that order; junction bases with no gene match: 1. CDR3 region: CASSRGLAYEQYF. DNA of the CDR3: TGTGCCAGTAGTAGGGGACTAGCCTACGAGCAGTACTTC.

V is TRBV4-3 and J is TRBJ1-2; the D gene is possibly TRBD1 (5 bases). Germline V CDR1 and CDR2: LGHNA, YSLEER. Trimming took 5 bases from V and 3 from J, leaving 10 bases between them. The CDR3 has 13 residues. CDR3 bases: TGCGCCAGCAGCACGGAGGGGTACTATGGCTACACCTTC. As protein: CASSTEGYYGYTF.

The CDR3 loop reads CASSLEQTNYGYTF. CDR3 DNA: TGTGCCAGCAGCTTAGAACAGACTAACTATGGCTACACCTTC. The chain has TRBV7-8 and TRBJ1-2; D gene unclear. CDR1 is SGHVS and CDR2 is FQNEAQ in the germline V gene. The CDR3 is 14 amino acids. Trimming left V 1 base short and J 0 bases short, with 6 bases between.

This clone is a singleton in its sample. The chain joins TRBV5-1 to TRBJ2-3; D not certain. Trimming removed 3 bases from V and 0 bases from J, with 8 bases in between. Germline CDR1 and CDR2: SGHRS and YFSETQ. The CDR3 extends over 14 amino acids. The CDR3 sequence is CASSSLRSTDTQYF. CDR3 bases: TGCGCCAGCAGCTCTCTGCGGAGCACAGATACGCAGTATTTT.

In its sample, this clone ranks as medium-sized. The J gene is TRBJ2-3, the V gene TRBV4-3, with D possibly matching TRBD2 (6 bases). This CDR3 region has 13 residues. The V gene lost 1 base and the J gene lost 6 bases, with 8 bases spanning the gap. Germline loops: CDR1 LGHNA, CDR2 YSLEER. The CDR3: CASSQAGDDTQYF. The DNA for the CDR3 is TGCGCCAGCAGCCAAGCGGGAGATGATACGCAGTATTTT.

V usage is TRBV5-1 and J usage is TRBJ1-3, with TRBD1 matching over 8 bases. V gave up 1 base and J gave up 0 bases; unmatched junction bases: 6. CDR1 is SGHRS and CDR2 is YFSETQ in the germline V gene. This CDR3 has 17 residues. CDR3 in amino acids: CASSLSGTGNSGNTIYF. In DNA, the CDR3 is TGCGCCAGCAGCTTGTCCGGGACAGGCAACTCTGGAAACACCATATATTTT.

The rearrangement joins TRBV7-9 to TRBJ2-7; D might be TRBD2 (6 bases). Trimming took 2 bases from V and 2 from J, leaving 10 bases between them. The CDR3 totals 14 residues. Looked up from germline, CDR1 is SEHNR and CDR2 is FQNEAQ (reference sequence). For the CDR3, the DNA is TGTGCCAGCAGCTTATCCGGGAGCACCTACGAGCAGTACTTC. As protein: CASSLSGSTYEQYF.

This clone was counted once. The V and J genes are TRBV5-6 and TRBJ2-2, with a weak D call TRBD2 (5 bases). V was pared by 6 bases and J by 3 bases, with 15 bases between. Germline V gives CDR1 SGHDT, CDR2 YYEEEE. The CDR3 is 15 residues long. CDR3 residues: CASTTGSSHTGELFF. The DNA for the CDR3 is TGTGCCAGCACCACGGGGAGTTCTCACACCGGGGAGCTGTTTTTT.

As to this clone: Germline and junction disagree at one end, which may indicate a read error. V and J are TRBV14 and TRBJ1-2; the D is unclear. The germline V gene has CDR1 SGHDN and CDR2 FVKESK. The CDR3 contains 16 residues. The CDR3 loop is CASSQDLSGRIAGYPF. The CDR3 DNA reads TGTGCCAGCAGCCAAGATCTCTCCGGCCGCATAGCCGGCTACCCCTTC.

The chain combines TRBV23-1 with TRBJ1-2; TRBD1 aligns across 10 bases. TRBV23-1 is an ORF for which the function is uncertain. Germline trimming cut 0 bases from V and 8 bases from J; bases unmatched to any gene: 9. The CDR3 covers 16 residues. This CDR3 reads CASSQSRQGAERGYTF. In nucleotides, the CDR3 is TGCGCCAGCAGTCAATCGAGACAGGGGGCTGAGCGGGGCTACACCTTC.

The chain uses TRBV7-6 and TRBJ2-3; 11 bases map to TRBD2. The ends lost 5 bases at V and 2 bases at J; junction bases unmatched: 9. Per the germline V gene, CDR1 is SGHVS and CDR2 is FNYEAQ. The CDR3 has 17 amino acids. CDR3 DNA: TGTGCCAGCAGCCCGCCTAGCGGGGGGTACCACACAGATACGCAGTATTTT. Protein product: CASSPPSGGYHTDTQYF.

CDR3 coding DNA: TGTGCCAGCAGCGTAGAAGGGGGCAGTGGGTCACCCCTCCACTTT. This translates into CASSVEGGSGSPLHF. The rearrangement links TRBV9 to TRBJ1-6; 7 bases are shared with TRBD1. This CDR3 has 15 residues. V dropped 0 bases and J dropped 10; count of bases not matched to a gene: 7. From germline, CDR1 is SGDLS and CDR2 YYNGEE.

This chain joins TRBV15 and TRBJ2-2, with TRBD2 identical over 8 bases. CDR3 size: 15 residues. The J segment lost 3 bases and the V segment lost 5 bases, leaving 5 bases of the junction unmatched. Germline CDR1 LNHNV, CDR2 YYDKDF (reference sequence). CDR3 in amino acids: CATSPGGGHTGELFF. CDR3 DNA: TGTGCCACCAGCCCCGGGGGGGGACACACCGGGGAGCTGTTTTTT.

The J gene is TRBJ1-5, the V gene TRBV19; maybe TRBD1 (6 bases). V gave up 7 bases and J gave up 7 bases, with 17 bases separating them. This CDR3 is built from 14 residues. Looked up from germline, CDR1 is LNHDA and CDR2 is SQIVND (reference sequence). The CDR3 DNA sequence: TGTGCCAGTAATAGTATGGACAGAGGACAGCCCCAGCATTTT. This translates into CASNSMDRGQPQHF.

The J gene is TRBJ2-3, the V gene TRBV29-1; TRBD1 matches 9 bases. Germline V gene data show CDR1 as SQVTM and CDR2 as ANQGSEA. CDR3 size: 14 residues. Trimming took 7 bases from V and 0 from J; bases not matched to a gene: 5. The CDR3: CSADRGLSTDTQYF. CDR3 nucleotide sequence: TGCAGCGCGGACAGGGGACTTAGCACAGATACGCAGTATTTT.

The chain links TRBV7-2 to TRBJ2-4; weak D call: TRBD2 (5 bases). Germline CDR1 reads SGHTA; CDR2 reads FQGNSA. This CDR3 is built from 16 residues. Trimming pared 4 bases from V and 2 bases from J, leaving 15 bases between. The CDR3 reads CASSSSSGFSKNIQYF. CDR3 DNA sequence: TGTGCCAGCAGCTCCTCGAGCGGTTTTTCCAAAAACATTCAGTACTTC.

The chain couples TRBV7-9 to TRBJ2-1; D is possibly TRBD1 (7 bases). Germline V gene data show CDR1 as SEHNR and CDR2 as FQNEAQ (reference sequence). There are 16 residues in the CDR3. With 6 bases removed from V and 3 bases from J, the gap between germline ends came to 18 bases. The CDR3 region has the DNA TGTGCCAGCAGTACCTCCAGGGGGGTGGTCTACAATGAGCAGTTCTTC. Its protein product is CASSTSRGVVYNEQFF.